Here is one TCR beta chain with its context. The study enrolled patients aged 18 to 65 with newly diagnosed hyperthyroidism of under 2 months' duration. From germline, CDR1 is LNHDA and CDR2 SQIVND (reference sequence). Trimming took 2 bases from V and 2 from J, leaving 13 bases between them. The CDR3 spans 16 residues. These data come from a study of T cells in Graves' hyperthyroidism and ophthalmopathy. Looking at the study overall: Peripheral blood collection took place at initial diagnosis, before any treatment.

TCR beta CDR3 regions were amplified from RNA. First-round RT-PCR with HTBI primers amplified the TCR CDR3 region. TCRdb reanalysed the multiplex PCR reads using MiXCR and keeps one entry per CDR3 protein. The sample records about 300,000 distinct CDR3 sequences, about 25% being singletons. This TCR came from a man aged 40-49 years with Graves' hyperthyroidism that later progressed to Graves' ophthalmopathy. V usage is TRBV19 and J usage is TRBJ1-3; no clear D. Sequencing input: blood. The chain's CDR3 is CASSILPGRTGNTIYF. The CDR3 bases are TGTGCCAGTAGTATACTACCCGGGAGGACTGGAAACACCATATATTTT.